Shown below are 21 T cell receptor beta chains from a single sample sequenced in a study of early T cells in non-severe SARS-CoV-2 infection. TCRdb re-derived calls from the 5' RACE reads in MiXCR, one entry per CDR3 protein. In the table there are tens of thousands of distinct CDR3 sequences, about 10% of which are singletons. Sequences were derived from whole blood, sampled at baseline. These receptors all stem from an adult who was a healthcare worker with PCR-confirmed SARS-CoV-2 infection or an uninfected control (not recorded which).

At least ten counts were recorded for this clonotype. The chain uses TRBV5-1 and TRBJ1-1, with D perhaps matching TRBD1 (6 bases). V was cut by 4 bases and J by 0 bases, with 10 bases left in between. The CDR3 sequence is 14 residues long. CDR1 SGHRS and CDR2 YFSETQ come from the germline V gene. This CDR3 is CASSNTGMNTEAFF. For the CDR3, the DNA is TGCGCCAGCAGCAATACAGGGATGAACACTGAAGCTTTCTTT.

The sample holds a few counts of this clonotype. The chain uses TRBV11-2 and TRBJ2-1, with 14 positions matching TRBD2. V dropped 5 bases and J dropped 6; count of bases not matched to a gene: 6. Germline CDR1 SGHAT, CDR2 FQNNGV. The CDR3 consists of 16 residues. The CDR3 DNA reads as TGTGCCAGCAGCCGACGACTAGCGGGGGGGCGCAATGAGCAGTTCTTC. Its protein is CASSRRLAGGRNEQFF.

At least ten counts were recorded for this clonotype. This chain joins TRBV20-1 and TRBJ1-1; D is uncertain. CDR1 is DFQATT and CDR2 is SNEGSKA in the germline V gene (reference sequence). The CDR3 totals 13 residues. V dropped 6 bases and J dropped 1 base, with 12 bases sitting between them. CDR3: CSAQWEKNTEAFF. DNA of the CDR3: TGCAGTGCCCAATGGGAGAAGAACACTGAAGCTTTCTTT.

The V gene is TRBV12-3 or TRBV12-4, the J gene TRBJ2-5; either TRBD1 or TRBD2 may fit D (6 bases each). V lost 5 bases, J lost 2 bases, and 15 bases lay in between. This CDR3 contains 15 residues. CDR3 nucleotide sequence: TGTGCCAGCAGTCCTTCCCGAGGGGGGCAAGAGACCCAGTACTTC. This sequence encodes CASSPSRGGQETQYF.

This clonotype was recorded a few times. This chain links TRBV29-1 with TRBJ1-2, with D tentatively TRBD1 (5 bases). CDR1 is SQVTM, CDR2 ANQGSEA, per germline. V lost 8 bases and J 2 bases, leaving 15 bases between the germline ends. This CDR3 contains 13 residues. The CDR3 spells CSLEDTGNYGYTF. The CDR3, as DNA: TGCAGCCTGGAGGACACCGGAAACTATGGCTACACCTTC.

V gene TRBV11-2 combines with J gene TRBJ2-1, with D unclear. The CDR3 is made up of 13 amino acids. V gave up 3 bases and J gave up 5 bases, with 8 bases separating them. Germline V lookup: CDR1 SGHAT, CDR2 FQNNGV. CDR3 sequence: CASSFTWDNEQFF. The CDR3 DNA sequence: TGTGCCAGCAGCTTTACTTGGGACAATGAGCAGTTCTTC.

J is TRBJ1-4 and V is TRBV20-1; 9 bases fit TRBD1. Germline CDR1 and CDR2: DFQATT and SNEGSKA (reference sequence). V lost 3 bases to trimming and J lost 4 bases; unmatched junction nucleotides: 3. The CDR3 runs to 14 residues. CDR3 amino acids: CSARGTGSNEKLFF. The CDR3 bases are TGCAGTGCTAGGGGGACAGGGAGTAATGAAAAACTGTTTTTT.

This clonotype was counted only a few times. V and J are TRBV20-1 and TRBJ1-4, with 11 bases lining up with TRBD1. Looked up from germline, CDR1 is DFQATT and CDR2 is SNEGSKA (reference sequence). The J segment lost 10 bases and the V segment lost 3 bases, leaving 7 bases of the junction unmatched. CDR3 size: 14 residues. CDR3 DNA sequence: TGCAGTGCTAGCGCTCGGACAGGGGGCGTAAAACTGTTTTTT. Its translation is CSASARTGGVKLFF.

The rearrangement links TRBV20-1 to TRBJ2-7, with D hard to call. Germline CDR1 is DFQATT and CDR2 is SNEGSKA (reference sequence). This CDR3 is 12 amino acids long. V was trimmed by 0 bases and J by 3 bases, leaving 6 bases between them. In DNA form, the CDR3 reads TGCAGTGCTAGAGATCGGTTCTACGAGCAGTACTTC. It is translated as CSARDRFYEQYF.

This clonotype was found many times. The chain uses TRBV14 and TRBJ1-4; 8 nucleotides match TRBD1. CDR1 SGHDN and CDR2 FVKESK come from the germline V gene. This CDR3 spans 15 amino acids. V gave up 2 bases and J gave up 11 bases; unmatched junction bases: 10. DNA of the CDR3: TGTGCCAGCAGCCAAAAGGGCCGGGACAGGAGGAAACTGTTTTTT. Translation gives CASSQKGRDRRKLFF.

The gene calls are TRBV5-1 and TRBJ2-4, with D perhaps TRBD1 (5 bases). Germline values: CDR1 SGHRS, CDR2 YFSETQ. The germline V and J ends were trimmed by 4 bases and 5 bases, with 13 bases remaining between them. The CDR3 totals 14 residues. The DNA of the CDR3 is TGCGCCAGCAGCACCAACACAGGACAAAACATTCAGTACTTC. It encodes CASSTNTGQNIQYF.

This clonotype turned up a few times. The chain links TRBV7-2 to TRBJ2-3, with 13 bases lining up with TRBD2. V dropped 5 bases and J dropped 0; count of bases not matched to a gene: 11. The V gene's germline CDR1 is SGHTA and CDR2 FQGNSA. The CDR3 is 19 amino acids. CDR3 residues: CASSHRTGTSGVSTDTQYF. CDR3 DNA: TGTGCCAGCAGCCACCGAACCGGGACTAGCGGGGTGAGCACAGATACGCAGTATTTT. The full variable domain, rest sourced from reference TRBV7-2 and TRBJ2-3, is GAGVSQSPSNKVTEKGKDVELRCDPISGHTALYWYRQSLGQGLEFLIYFQGNSAPDKSGLPSDRFSAERTGGSVSTLTIQRTQQEDSAVYLCASSHRTGTSGVSTDTQYFGPGTRLTVL.

This clonotype has at least ten counts. The chain links TRBV7-2 to TRBJ1-4, with D hard to call. V lost 4 bases to trimming and J lost 5 bases, with 11 bases between them. From germline, CDR1 is SGHTA and CDR2 FQGNSA. CDR3 length: 14 amino acids. The CDR3 sequence is CASSSGRKNEKLFF. CDR3 coding DNA: TGTGCCAGCAGCTCGGGTCGGAAGAATGAAAAACTGTTTTTT.

This clonotype was recorded at least ten times. The chain combines TRBV28 with TRBJ2-3; a possible D gene is TRBD1 (6 bases). This CDR3 is 17 amino acids long. CDR1 MDHEN and CDR2 SYDVKM come from the germline V gene. V was pared by 5 bases and J by 2 bases, with 20 bases between. Written as DNA, the CDR3 is TGTGCCAGCAGTCCCTTGAGCGACAGGAGGAACACAGATACGCAGTATTTT. Residues: CASSPLSDRRNTDTQYF.

This clonotype was detected a few times. The rearrangement links TRBV6-6 to TRBJ1-1, with D possibly being TRBD1 (6 bases). Between the trimmed V and J ends, which lost 8 bases and 1 base, there was a span of 14 bases. Germline CDR1 MNHNY, CDR2 SVGAGI (reference sequence). CDR3 size: 14 residues. DNA of the CDR3: TGTGCCAGCGCCCGGGACAATTCGAACACTGAAGCTTTCTTT. It translates to CASARDNSNTEAFF.

V is TRBV28 and J is TRBJ1-1; unclear D gene. The germline V and J ends were trimmed by 7 bases and 4 bases, with 19 bases remaining between them. CDR3 length: 15 amino acids. Germline V lookup: CDR1 MDHEN, CDR2 SYDVKM. The CDR3 here is CASTLSVGVGTEAFF. The CDR3 DNA is TGTGCCAGCACTCTCTCCGTTGGGGTTGGCACTGAAGCTTTCTTT.

This clonotype was detected ten times or more. This rearrangement joins TRBV2 to TRBJ1-2, with 11 positions matching TRBD1. Germline V lookup: CDR1 SNHLY, CDR2 FYNNEI. CDR3 length: 13 amino acids. Trimming removed 8 bases from V and 8 bases from J; junction bases left unmatched: 7. CDR3 protein: CASPGQGVEGYTF. In DNA form, the CDR3 reads TGTGCCAGCCCGGGACAGGGGGTGGAAGGCTACACCTTC.

This clonotype was seen a handful of times. The chain combines TRBV20-1 with TRBJ2-2; D uncertain. Germline lookup yields CDR1 DFQATT and CDR2 SNEGSKA (reference sequence). V was shortened by 0 bases and J by 6 bases, with 14 bases between the two germline ends. This CDR3 has 15 residues. The CDR3 loop is CSARDPGLVAGELFF. Here the CDR3 DNA reads TGCAGTGCTAGAGATCCCGGCCTAGTCGCCGGGGAGCTGTTTTTT.

This clonotype has a count of ten or more. The chain recombines TRBV12-3 or TRBV12-4 with TRBJ2-1; no clear D. The CDR3 is made up of 12 amino acids. V was pared by 6 bases and J by 15 bases, with 18 bases between. CDR3 residues: CASSPDLSQRFF. CDR3 DNA sequence: TGTGCCAGCAGCCCCGACCTCAGCCAGCGGTTCTTC.

The chain employs TRBV2 and TRBJ1-6, with D perhaps matching TRBD1 (6 bases). This CDR3 contains 16 residues. V lost 6 bases to trimming and J lost 7 bases, with 19 bases between them. Looked up from germline, CDR1 is SNHLY and CDR2 is FYNNEI. CDR3 sequence (DNA): TGTGCCAGCAGACCACTAGGGGGGGTGGGAAATTCACCCCTCCACTTT. This sequence encodes CASRPLGGVGNSPLHF.

There are many counts of this clonotype. The chain links TRBV2 to TRBJ1-3, with D perhaps TRBD1 (5 bases). CDR3 size: 15 residues. Trimming left V 2 bases short and J 4 bases short, with 12 bases between. CDR1 and CDR2 (germline): SNHLY, FYNNEI. DNA of the CDR3: TGTGCCAGCAGTGAACGAGGGGCGGCAGGAAACACCATATATTTT. The encoded protein is CASSERGAAGNTIYF. Based on the CDR3 plus reference TRBV2 and TRBJ1-3, the full variable domain is EPEVTQTPSHQVTQMGQEVILRCVPISNHLYFYWYRQILGQKVEFLVSFYNNEISEKSEIFDDQFSVERPDGSNFTLKIRSTKLEDSAMYFCASSERGAAGNTIYFGEGSWLTVV.